What follows is one T cell receptor (beta chain) and its context. Its antigen is undetermined. The PCR was carried out with 60 Vbeta primers and 13 Jbeta primers. Clones were sequenced by immunoSEQ multiplex PCR, and TCRdb holds only the in-frame ones, with some missing. The data hold around 130,000 clones, with over 75% observed a single time. This entry belongs to a study of cytomegalovirus exposure and HLA in healthy donors. Study results and limitations: Being productive about 90% or about 30% of the time was typical of most TCR beta V segments in an earlier analysis. CMV serostatus was the only immune exposure information that was available.

This CDR3 region has 14 residues. The V and J ends lost 6 bases and 3 bases, in that order; junction bases with no gene match: 7. The germline gives CDR1 LNHDA, CDR2 SQIVND (reference sequence). The clonotype comes from a boy aged 5-17 years in good health and CMV-seronegative. The sequenced sample was PBMCs. This chain links TRBV19 with TRBJ2-7, with 8 bases that match TRBD2. CDR3 nucleotides: TGTGCCAGTAGCCCCAGGAGCGGGGGCTACGAGCAGTACTTC. It yields the protein CASSPRSGGYEQYF.